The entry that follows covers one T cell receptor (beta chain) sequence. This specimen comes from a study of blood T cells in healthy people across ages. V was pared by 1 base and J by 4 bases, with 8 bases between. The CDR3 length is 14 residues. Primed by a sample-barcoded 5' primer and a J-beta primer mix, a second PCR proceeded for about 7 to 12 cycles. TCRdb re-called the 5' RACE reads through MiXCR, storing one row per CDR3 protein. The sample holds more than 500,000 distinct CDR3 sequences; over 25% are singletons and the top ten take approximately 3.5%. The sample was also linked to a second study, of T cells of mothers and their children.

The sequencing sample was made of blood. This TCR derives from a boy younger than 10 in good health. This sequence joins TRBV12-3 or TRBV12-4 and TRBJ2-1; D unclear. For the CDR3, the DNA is TGTGCCAGCAGTTTAGGGAAAAAGTACAATGAGCAGTTCTTC. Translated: CASSLGKKYNEQFF.